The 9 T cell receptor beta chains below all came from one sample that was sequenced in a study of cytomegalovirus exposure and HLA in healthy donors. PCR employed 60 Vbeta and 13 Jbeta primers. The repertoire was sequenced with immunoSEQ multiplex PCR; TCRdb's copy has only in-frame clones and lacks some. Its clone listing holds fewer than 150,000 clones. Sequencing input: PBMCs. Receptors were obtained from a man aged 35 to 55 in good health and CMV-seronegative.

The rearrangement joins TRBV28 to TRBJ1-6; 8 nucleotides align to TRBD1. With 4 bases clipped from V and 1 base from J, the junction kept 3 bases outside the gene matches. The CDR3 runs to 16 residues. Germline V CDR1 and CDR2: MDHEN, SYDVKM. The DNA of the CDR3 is TGTGCCAGCAGTTCACGACAGGGGTCCTATAATTCACCCCTCCACTTT. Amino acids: CASSSRQGSYNSPLHF.

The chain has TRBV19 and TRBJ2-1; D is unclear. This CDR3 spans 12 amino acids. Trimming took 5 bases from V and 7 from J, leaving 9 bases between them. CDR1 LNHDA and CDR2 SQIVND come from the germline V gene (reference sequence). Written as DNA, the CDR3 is TGTGCCAGTAGTCTTAGTTCGAATGAGCAGTTCTTC. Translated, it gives CASSLSSNEQFF.

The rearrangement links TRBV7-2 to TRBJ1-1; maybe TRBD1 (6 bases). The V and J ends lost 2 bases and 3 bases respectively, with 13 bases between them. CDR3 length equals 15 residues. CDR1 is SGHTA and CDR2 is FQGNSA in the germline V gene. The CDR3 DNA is TGTGCCAGCAGCTTATACAGGGTCAGGGACACTGAAGCTTTCTTT. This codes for CASSLYRVRDTEAFF.

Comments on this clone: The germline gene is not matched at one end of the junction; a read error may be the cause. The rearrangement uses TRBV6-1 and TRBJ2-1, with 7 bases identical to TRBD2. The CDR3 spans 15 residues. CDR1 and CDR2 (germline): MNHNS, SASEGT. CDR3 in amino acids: CASSEGGGSYNGQFF. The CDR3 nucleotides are TGTGCCAGCAGTGAAGGGGGGGGTTCCTACAATGGGCAGTTCTTC.

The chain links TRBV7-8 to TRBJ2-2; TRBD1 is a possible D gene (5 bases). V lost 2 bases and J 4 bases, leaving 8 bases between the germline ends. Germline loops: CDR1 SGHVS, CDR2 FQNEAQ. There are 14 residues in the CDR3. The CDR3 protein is CASSLNQGTGELFF. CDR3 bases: TGTGCCAGCAGCTTAAACCAGGGCACCGGGGAGCTGTTTTTT.

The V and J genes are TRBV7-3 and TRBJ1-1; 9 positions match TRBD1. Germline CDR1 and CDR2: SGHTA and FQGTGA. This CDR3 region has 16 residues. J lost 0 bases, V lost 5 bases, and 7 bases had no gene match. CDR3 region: CASSLQGAGLNTEAFF. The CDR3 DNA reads TGTGCCAGCAGCCTACAGGGGGCGGGTCTGAACACTGAAGCTTTCTTT.

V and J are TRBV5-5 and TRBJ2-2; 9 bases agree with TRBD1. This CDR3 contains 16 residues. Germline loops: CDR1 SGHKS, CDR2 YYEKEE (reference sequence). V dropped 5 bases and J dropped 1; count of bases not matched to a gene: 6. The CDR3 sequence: CASSSLGQGNTGELFF. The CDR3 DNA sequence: TGTGCCAGCAGTTCATTGGGACAGGGGAACACCGGGGAGCTGTTTTTT.

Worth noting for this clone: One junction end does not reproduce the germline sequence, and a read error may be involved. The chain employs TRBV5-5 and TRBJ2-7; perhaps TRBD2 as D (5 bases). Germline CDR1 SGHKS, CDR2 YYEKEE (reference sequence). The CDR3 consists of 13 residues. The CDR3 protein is CASSLASERGSDF. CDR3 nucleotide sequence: TGTGCCAGCAGCTTGGCCAGCGAGCGAGGGTCGGACTTC.

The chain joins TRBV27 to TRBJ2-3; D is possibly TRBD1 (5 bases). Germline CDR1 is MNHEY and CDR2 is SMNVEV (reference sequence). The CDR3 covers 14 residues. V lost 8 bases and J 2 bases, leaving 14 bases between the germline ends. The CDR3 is CASGDQGSTDTQYF. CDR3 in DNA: TGTGCCAGCGGAGACCAGGGTTCCACAGATACGCAGTATTTT.